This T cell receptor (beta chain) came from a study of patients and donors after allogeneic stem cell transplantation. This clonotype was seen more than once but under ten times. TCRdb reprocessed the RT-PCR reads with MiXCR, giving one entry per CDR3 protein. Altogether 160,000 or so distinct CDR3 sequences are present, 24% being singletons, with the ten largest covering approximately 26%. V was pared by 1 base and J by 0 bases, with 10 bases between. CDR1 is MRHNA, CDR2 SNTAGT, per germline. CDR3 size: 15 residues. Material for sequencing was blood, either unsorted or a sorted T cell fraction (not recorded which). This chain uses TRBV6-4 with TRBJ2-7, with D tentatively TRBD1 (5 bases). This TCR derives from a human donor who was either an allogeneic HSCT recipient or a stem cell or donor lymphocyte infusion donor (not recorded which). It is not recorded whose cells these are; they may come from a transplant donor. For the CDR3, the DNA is TGTGCCAGCAGTGACTTAGGGGCCGTCTCCTACGAGCAGTACTTC. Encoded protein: CASSDLGAVSYEQYF.